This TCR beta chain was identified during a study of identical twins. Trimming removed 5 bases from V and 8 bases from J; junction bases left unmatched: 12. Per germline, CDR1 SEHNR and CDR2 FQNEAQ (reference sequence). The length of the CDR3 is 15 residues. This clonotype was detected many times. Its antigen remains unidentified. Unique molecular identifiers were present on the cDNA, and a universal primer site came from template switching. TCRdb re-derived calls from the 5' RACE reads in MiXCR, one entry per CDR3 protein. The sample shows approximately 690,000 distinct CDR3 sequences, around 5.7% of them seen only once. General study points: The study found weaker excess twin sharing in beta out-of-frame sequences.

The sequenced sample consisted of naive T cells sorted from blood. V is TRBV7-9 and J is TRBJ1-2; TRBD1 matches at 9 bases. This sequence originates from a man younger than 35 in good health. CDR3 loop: CASSATGTGRRGYTF. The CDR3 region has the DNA TGTGCCAGCAGCGCAACCGGGACAGGGAGACGCGGCTACACCTTC.